This is a list of T cell receptor beta chains from one sample in a study of human T cells and chemical hapten exposure. A single record per CDR3 protein comes from TCRdb applying MiXCR to the RACE reads. The table includes tens of thousands of distinct CDR3 sequences, 10% detected once. The sample in question was whole blood, obtained in connection with sensitization to the hapten diphenylcyclopropenone (DPC). The receptors originated from a middle-aged man with alopecia areata. Some clones in this sample may be carry-over from other donors' samples. The CDR3 runs from the conserved cysteine through the conserved F or W. D genes are given only for firm matches. Some rows mark clone size as missing; the rest say once, few, many or name a class of expanded clone.

D: TRBD1
V: TRBV7-6
J: TRBJ2-3
length: 14
size: many
DNA: TGTGCCAGCAGCTCAACAGGGGCGGCAGATACGCAGTATTTT
CDR3: CASSSTGAADTQYF

D: -
V: TRBV7-9
J: TRBJ2-3
length: 14
size: many
DNA: TGTGCCAGCAGCCGGGACTTCGGCTCAGATACGCAGTATTTT
CDR3: CASSRDFGSDTQYF

D: TRBD2
V: TRBV20-1
J: TRBJ2-2
length: 13
size: many
DNA: TGCACTCCACGGCGGGAGTTCACCGGGGAGCTGTTTTTT
CDR3: CTPRREFTGELFF

D: -
V: TRBV28
J: TRBJ2-7
length: 15
size: -
DNA: TGTGCCAGCATCTCCGGCGGCGTTAGGGGACTGGGGCAGTACTTC
CDR3: CASISGGVRGLGQYF

D: TRBD2
V: TRBV6-5
J: TRBJ2-7
length: 16
size: -
DNA: TGTGCCAGCAGTTCTAGCGGGCGAGGCCTCTCCTACGAGCAGTACTTC
CDR3: CASSSSGRGLSYEQYF

D: -
V: TRBV4-2
J: TRBJ2-3
length: 15
size: few
DNA: TGTGCCAGCAGCCAAGAGGCAGGGGGCACAGATACGCAGTATTTT
CDR3: CASSQEAGGTDTQYF

D: -
V: TRBV3-2
J: TRBJ2-1
length: 17
size: many
DNA: TGTGCCAGCAGCCAAGAGGTGCTGACAGAGGGGGGCAATGAGCAGTTCTTC
CDR3: CASSQEVLTEGGNEQFF

D: -
V: TRBV7-9
J: TRBJ1-2
length: 17
size: many
DNA: TGTGCCAGCAGCTTAGAAAGCCAGCTAATAATCCGCTATGGCTACACCTTC
CDR3: CASSLESQLIIRYGYTF

D: TRBD2
V: TRBV7-9
J: TRBJ2-3
length: 15
size: many
DNA: TGTGCCAGCAGCTTATCTAGCGGGAGCTCAGATACGCAGTATTTT
CDR3: CASSLSSGSSDTQYF

D: -
V: TRBV7-9
J: TRBJ2-6
length: 16
size: -
DNA: TGTGCCAGCAGCTCCAAGAGGTGGGCTGGGGCCAACGTCCTGACTTTC
CDR3: CASSSKRWAGANVLTF

D: -
V: TRBV29-1
J: TRBJ2-7
length: 14
size: -
DNA: TGCAGCGCCAAAGGGCCCCTGAGCTCCTACGAGCAGTACTTC
CDR3: CSAKGPLSSYEQYF

D: TRBD1
V: TRBV7-6
J: TRBJ2-1
length: 18
size: many
DNA: TGTGCCAGCAGCTTACGTCAGGGGGCGGATTCCTCCTACAATGAGCAGTTCTTC
CDR3: CASSLRQGADSSYNEQFF

D: -
V: TRBV7-2
J: TRBJ2-1
length: 15
size: few
DNA: TGTGCCAGCAGCGGAACCCGGGAGAGTAGGAATGAGCAGTTCTTC
CDR3: CASSGTRESRNEQFF

D: TRBD1
V: TRBV7-8
J: TRBJ2-1
length: 16
size: -
DNA: TGTGCCAGCAGCCTAACAGGGGGGAGCTCCTACAATGAGCAGTTCTTC
CDR3: CASSLTGGSSYNEQFF

D: TRBD2
V: TRBV6-2/TRBV6-3
J: TRBJ2-1
length: 16
size: many
DNA: TGTGCCAGCAGTTCCCACGGGACTAGCGGGGCTAATGAGCAGTTCTTC
CDR3: CASSSHGTSGANEQFF

D: -
V: TRBV28
J: TRBJ2-7
length: 11
size: many
DNA: TGTGCCAGCAATAACGCCTACGAGCAGTACTTC
CDR3: CASNNAYEQYF

D: TRBD2
V: TRBV12-5
J: TRBJ2-1
length: 15
size: few
DNA: TGTGCTAGTGGTTCCCCTCTAGCGGGAGACAATGAGCAGTTCTTC
CDR3: CASGSPLAGDNEQFF

D: TRBD2
V: TRBV18
J: TRBJ2-1
length: 18
size: many
DNA: TGTGCCAGCTCACCACCGGTTTCTAGCGGGAGCTCCTACAATGAGCAGTTCTTC
CDR3: CASSPPVSSGSSYNEQFF

D: -
V: TRBV10-3
J: TRBJ2-5
length: 15
size: many
DNA: TGTGCCATCAGCCCCCAGGGAGGGGGCCAAGAGACCCAGTACTTC
CDR3: CAISPQGGGQETQYF

D: -
V: TRBV10-1
J: TRBJ2-3
length: 12
size: few
DNA: TGCGCCAGCAGTTTTCAGGGAGATACGCAGTATTTT
CDR3: CASSFQGDTQYF

D: -
V: TRBV7-2
J: TRBJ2-1
length: 16
size: few
DNA: TGTGCCAGCAGCTTAGAGGTGAGCCCAAGTTACAATGAGCAGTTCTTC
CDR3: CASSLEVSPSYNEQFF

D: -
V: TRBV29-1
J: TRBJ1-2
length: 12
size: few
DNA: TGCAGCGCCGAGGACAGCTCCTATGGCTACACCTTC
CDR3: CSAEDSSYGYTF

D: TRBD1
V: TRBV29-1
J: TRBJ1-1
length: 15
size: many
DNA: TGCAGCGTTGTGGGACAGGGGAGGGGGAACGCTGAAGCTTTCTTT
CDR3: CSVVGQGRGNAEAFF

D: -
V: TRBV3-1
J: TRBJ1-1
length: 12
size: -
DNA: TGTGCCAGCAGCCAAGAGGGCAGGGAGGCTTTCTTT
CDR3: CASSQEGREAFF

D: TRBD1
V: TRBV28
J: TRBJ1-2
length: 14
size: -
DNA: TGTGCCAGCAACGACAGGGTAGATAGGTATGGCTACACCTTC
CDR3: CASNDRVDRYGYTF

D: TRBD2
V: TRBV4-1
J: TRBJ2-7
length: 15
size: medium-sized
DNA: TGCGCCAGCAGCCAAGATGCGGGGGAATTATACGAGCAGTACTTC
CDR3: CASSQDAGELYEQYF

D: TRBD1
V: TRBV3-1
J: TRBJ1-1
length: 14
size: many
DNA: TGTGCCAGCAGCCCGACAGGGATGAACACTGAAGCTTTCTTT
CDR3: CASSPTGMNTEAFF

D: -
V: TRBV7-9
J: TRBJ2-7
length: 14
size: few
DNA: TGTGCCAGCAGCTTAGCGGGGGGTACGGAGGAGCAGTACTTC
CDR3: CASSLAGGTEEQYF

D: -
V: TRBV28
J: TRBJ1-2
length: 11
size: many
DNA: TGTGCCAGCAGTTGGGGGCTAGGCTACACCTTC
CDR3: CASSWGLGYTF

D: -
V: TRBV9
J: TRBJ2-2
length: 16
size: -
DNA: TGTGCCAGCAGCGTAGATGGGAATCTGAACACCGGGGAGCTGTTTTTT
CDR3: CASSVDGNLNTGELFF

D: -
V: TRBV11-2
J: TRBJ2-7
length: 14
size: -
DNA: TGTGCCAGCAGCTCCCAGGGAGGCTCCTACGAGCAGTACTTC
CDR3: CASSSQGGSYEQYF

D: TRBD1
V: TRBV28
J: TRBJ1-1
length: 16
size: many
DNA: TGTGCCAGCAGTTTTTATGGGGTACAGGGGGACACTGAAGCTTTCTTT
CDR3: CASSFYGVQGDTEAFF

D: -
V: TRBV15
J: TRBJ2-5
length: 15
size: few
DNA: TGTGCCACCAGCAGGCACAGGACCAATCAAGAGACCCAGTACTTC
CDR3: CATSRHRTNQETQYF

D: -
V: TRBV28
J: TRBJ1-1
length: 16
size: many
DNA: TGTGCCAGCAGTTCCCCGATGAGGAGCCTGAACACTGAAGCTTTCTTT
CDR3: CASSSPMRSLNTEAFF

D: -
V: TRBV24-1
J: TRBJ2-1
length: 12
size: many
DNA: TGTGCCACCTCACAGGGTTACAATGAGCAGTTCTTC
CDR3: CATSQGYNEQFF

D: TRBD2
V: TRBV5-1
J: TRBJ2-7
length: 14
size: -
DNA: TGCGCCAGCAGCTGGAGCGGGGCCTCCTACGAGCAGTACTTC
CDR3: CASSWSGASYEQYF

D: -
V: TRBV18
J: TRBJ2-2
length: 16
size: many
DNA: TGTGCCAGCTCACCAAGGAATCCCCCGAACACCGGGGAGCTGTTTTTT
CDR3: CASSPRNPPNTGELFF

D: TRBD1
V: TRBV29-1
J: TRBJ1-1
length: 13
size: -
DNA: TGCAGCGTGGATCGACAGGGAAACACTGAAGCTTTCTTT
CDR3: CSVDRQGNTEAFF

D: -
V: TRBV11-2
J: TRBJ2-7
length: 13
size: once
DNA: TGTGCCAGCAGCTTAACGGACCCCTACGAGCAGTACTTC
CDR3: CASSLTDPYEQYF

D: -
V: TRBV24-1
J: TRBJ2-1
length: 13
size: few
DNA: TGTGCCACCAGTGAACAGGCGGATAATGAGCAGTTCTTC
CDR3: CATSEQADNEQFF

D: TRBD2
V: TRBV5-1
J: TRBJ2-2
length: 16
size: many
DNA: TGCGCCAGCAGCCAGGGACTAGGAGGGAACACCGGGGAGCTGTTTTTT
CDR3: CASSQGLGGNTGELFF

D: TRBD1
V: TRBV20-1
J: TRBJ2-1
length: 18
size: many
DNA: TGCAGTGCAACTCCCGGGACAGGGGTCGCGAGCTCCTACAATGAGCAGTTCTTC
CDR3: CSATPGTGVASSYNEQFF

D: -
V: TRBV29-1
J: TRBJ2-4
length: 14
size: few
DNA: TGCAGCGTTGAAAGGGCAGGGGCGAAAAACATTCAGTACTTC
CDR3: CSVERAGAKNIQYF

D: TRBD1
V: TRBV7-8
J: TRBJ1-2
length: 15
size: many
DNA: TGTGCCAGCAGCTATTCGGACAGGGGTGGCTATGGCTACACCTTC
CDR3: CASSYSDRGGYGYTF

D: TRBD2
V: TRBV18
J: TRBJ2-3
length: 14
size: many
DNA: TGTGCCAGCTCTCTACTAGCGATGACAGATACGCAGTATTTT
CDR3: CASSLLAMTDTQYF

D: -
V: TRBV28
J: TRBJ1-5
length: 12
size: many
DNA: TGTGCCAGCAGTTCTAATAATCAGCCCCAGCATTTT
CDR3: CASSSNNQPQHF

D: -
V: TRBV11-2
J: TRBJ1-1
length: 15
size: many
DNA: TGTGCCAGCAGCTTAGATCTAGGGCTAGCGGCTGAAGCTTTCTTT
CDR3: CASSLDLGLAAEAFF

D: TRBD2
V: TRBV29-1
J: TRBJ2-7
length: 12
size: few
DNA: TGCAGCGTTAGCGGGGCAACCGACGAGCAGTACTTC
CDR3: CSVSGATDEQYF

D: TRBD1
V: TRBV9
J: TRBJ2-1
length: 14
size: -
DNA: TGTGCCAGCAGCTCAACAGGGACAGGCAATGAGCAGTTCTTC
CDR3: CASSSTGTGNEQFF

D: -
V: TRBV20-1
J: TRBJ2-5
length: 15
size: many
DNA: TGCAGTGTTCCATCCCCCGGCTCCAAGGGCGAGACCCAGTACTTC
CDR3: CSVPSPGSKGETQYF

D: TRBD2
V: TRBV4-1
J: TRBJ2-3
length: 20
size: -
DNA: TGCGCCAGCAGCACACCGTCGGGACTAGCGGGAGGGCCCGACACAGATACGCAGTATTTT
CDR3: CASSTPSGLAGGPDTDTQYF

D: -
V: TRBV29-1
J: TRBJ1-2
length: 15
size: -
DNA: TGCAGCGTTGAACCGGACAGCCCAACTCTTTATGGCTACACCTTC
CDR3: CSVEPDSPTLYGYTF

D: -
V: TRBV7-3
J: TRBJ2-7
length: 16
size: -
DNA: TGTGCCAGCAGCTTAACGAGGGTTTCGGGGACCTACGAGCAGTACTTC
CDR3: CASSLTRVSGTYEQYF

D: TRBD2
V: TRBV10-1
J: TRBJ2-1
length: 15
size: many
DNA: TGCGCCAGCAGTGAGACTAGCGGGAGTGAACCTGAGCAGTTCTTC
CDR3: CASSETSGSEPEQFF

D: -
V: TRBV12-3/TRBV12-4
J: TRBJ1-1
length: 13
size: many
DNA: TGTGCCAGCAGTTTAAGAGTGAACACTGAAGCTTTCTTT
CDR3: CASSLRVNTEAFF

D: -
V: TRBV10-1
J: TRBJ2-1
length: 14
size: few
DNA: TGCGCCAGCAGTGAGGCAGGGGCTTCTCATGAGCAGTTCTTC
CDR3: CASSEAGASHEQFF

D: -
V: TRBV29-1
J: TRBJ1-2
length: 12
size: -
DNA: TGCAGCGTGGTTAGAGGGAACTATGGCTACACCTTC
CDR3: CSVVRGNYGYTF